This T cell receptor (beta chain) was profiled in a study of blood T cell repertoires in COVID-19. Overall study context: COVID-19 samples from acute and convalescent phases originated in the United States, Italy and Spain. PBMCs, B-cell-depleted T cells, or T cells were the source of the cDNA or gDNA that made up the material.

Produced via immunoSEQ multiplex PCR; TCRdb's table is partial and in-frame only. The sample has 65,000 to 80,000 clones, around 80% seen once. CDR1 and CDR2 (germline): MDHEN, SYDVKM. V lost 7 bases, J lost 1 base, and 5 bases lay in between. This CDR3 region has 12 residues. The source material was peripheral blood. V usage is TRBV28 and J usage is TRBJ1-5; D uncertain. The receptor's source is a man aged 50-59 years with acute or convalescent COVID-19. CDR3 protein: CASTGSNQPQHF. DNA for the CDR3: TGTGCCAGCACCGGGAGCAATCAGCCCCAGCATTTT. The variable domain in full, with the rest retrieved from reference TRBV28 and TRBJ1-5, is DVKVTQSSRYLVKRTGEKVFLECVQDMDHENMFWYRQDPGLGLRLIYFSYDVKMKEKGDIPEGYSVSREKKERFSLILESASTNQTSMYLCASTGSNQPQHFGDGTRLSIL.